A selection of T cell receptor beta chains follows, all from one sample in a study of early T cells in non-severe SARS-CoV-2 infection. In TCRdb, the 5' RACE reads were re-called with MiXCR into one record per CDR3 protein. The sample records some 80,000 distinct CDR3 sequences, 8% to 13% being singletons. The sample was whole blood, taken at baseline. The origin of the receptors is an adult who was a healthcare worker with PCR-confirmed SARS-CoV-2 infection or an uninfected control (not recorded which). The CDR3 runs from the conserved cysteine through the conserved F or W. D genes are given only for firm matches. Rows give clone size only sometimes, using once, few, many, or a class for an expanded clone.

clone_size d_call j_call v_call cdr3_aa cdr3_nt
many - TRBJ2-5 TRBV28 CASSLARGRLQETQYF TGTGCCAGCAGTCTTGCCCGAGGACGGCTACAAGAGACCCAGTACTTC
few TRBD1 TRBJ2-3 TRBV5-6 CASSSGQGDTQYF TGTGCCAGCAGCTCTGGACAGGGTGATACGCAGTATTTT
few TRBD2 TRBJ2-5 TRBV20-1 CSARTGSGSRETQYF TGCAGTGCTAGAACTGGTAGCGGGAGTCGAGAGACCCAGTACTTC
- TRBD2 TRBJ2-7 TRBV5-4 CASSFGPSGGYEQYF TGTGCCAGCAGCTTCGGACCTAGCGGCGGCTACGAGCAGTACTTC
- - TRBJ2-7 TRBV12-3/TRBV12-4 CASSLRGGLYEQYF TGTGCCAGCAGTCTGAGGGGCGGATTATACGAGCAGTACTTC
few - TRBJ1-3 TRBV7-2 CASSLLLSSDVSGNTIYF TGTGCCAGCAGCTTACTCTTGAGTTCGGACGTCTCTGGAAACACCATATATTTT
few TRBD1 TRBJ1-2 TRBV6-5 CASSYSDRGNYGYTF TGTGCCAGCAGTTACTCCGACAGGGGTAACTATGGCTACACCTTC
few TRBD1 TRBJ1-1 TRBV20-1 CSARPLGQGEAFF TGCAGTGCTAGGCCATTGGGACAGGGTGAAGCTTTCTTT
many TRBD2 TRBJ2-1 TRBV12-3/TRBV12-4 CASSSTSGSFRSYNEQFF TGTGCCAGCAGTTCTACTAGCGGGAGTTTTCGCTCCTACAATGAGCAGTTCTTC
many TRBD2 TRBJ2-2 TRBV12-3/TRBV12-4 CASSLGTSGTGELFF TGTGCCAGCAGTTTAGGGACTAGCGGCACCGGGGAGCTGTTTTTT